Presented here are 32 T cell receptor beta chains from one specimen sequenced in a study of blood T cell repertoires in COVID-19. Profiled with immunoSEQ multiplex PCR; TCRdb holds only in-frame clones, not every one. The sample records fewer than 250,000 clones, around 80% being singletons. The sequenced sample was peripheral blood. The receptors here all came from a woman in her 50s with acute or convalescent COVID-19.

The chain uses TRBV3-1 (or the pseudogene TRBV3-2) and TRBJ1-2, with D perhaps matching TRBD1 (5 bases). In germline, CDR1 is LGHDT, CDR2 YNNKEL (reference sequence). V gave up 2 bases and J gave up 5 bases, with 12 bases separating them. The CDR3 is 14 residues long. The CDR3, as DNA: TGTGCCAGCAGCCAAACAGGCCTGGGGTATGGCTACACCTTC. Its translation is CASSQTGLGYGYTF.

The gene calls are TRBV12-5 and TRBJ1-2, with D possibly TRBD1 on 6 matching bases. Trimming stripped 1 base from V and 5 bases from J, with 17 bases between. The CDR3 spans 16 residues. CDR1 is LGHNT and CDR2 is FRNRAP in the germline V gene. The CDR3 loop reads CASGLGGPQGSYGYTF. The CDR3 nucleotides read TGTGCTAGTGGTTTGGGCGGCCCACAGGGCTCTTATGGCTACACCTTC.

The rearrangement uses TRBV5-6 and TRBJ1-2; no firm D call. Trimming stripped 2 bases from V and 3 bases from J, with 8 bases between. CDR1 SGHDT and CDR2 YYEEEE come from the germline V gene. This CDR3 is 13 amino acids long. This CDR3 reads CASSFTGYYGYTF. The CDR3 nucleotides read TGTGCCAGCAGCTTTACGGGGTACTATGGCTACACCTTC.

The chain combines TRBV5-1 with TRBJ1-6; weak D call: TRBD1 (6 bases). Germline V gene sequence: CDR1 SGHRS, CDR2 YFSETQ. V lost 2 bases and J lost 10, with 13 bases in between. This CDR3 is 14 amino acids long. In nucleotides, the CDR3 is TGCGCCAGCAGCTTTCGGGACACGGGATCACCCCTCCACTTT. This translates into CASSFRDTGSPLHF.

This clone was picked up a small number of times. As DNA, the CDR3 is TGTGCCAGCAGTCCTCCGGGACTAGCGGGTCGGCAGTACTTC. Residues: CASSPPGLAGRQYF. J is TRBJ2-7 and V is TRBV6-5; TRBD2 aligns across 12 bases. Trimming took 5 bases from V and 9 from J; bases not matched to a gene: 8. CDR1 is MNHEY, CDR2 SVGAGI, per germline. CDR3 length: 14 residues.

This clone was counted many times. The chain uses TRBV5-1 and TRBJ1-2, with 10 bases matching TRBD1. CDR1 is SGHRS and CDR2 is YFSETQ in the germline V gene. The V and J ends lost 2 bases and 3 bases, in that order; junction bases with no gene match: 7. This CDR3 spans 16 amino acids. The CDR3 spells CASSLDRDRGHYGYTF. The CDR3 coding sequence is TGCGCCAGCAGCTTAGACCGGGACAGGGGACACTATGGCTACACCTTC.

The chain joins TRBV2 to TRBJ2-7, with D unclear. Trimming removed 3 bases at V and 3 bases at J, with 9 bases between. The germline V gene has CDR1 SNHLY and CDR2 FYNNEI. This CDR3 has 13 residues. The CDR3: CASSDSRSYEQYF. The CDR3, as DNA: TGTGCCAGCAGTGACTCCAGAAGCTACGAGCAGTACTTC. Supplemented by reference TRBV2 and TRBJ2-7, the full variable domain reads EPEVTQTPSHQVTQMGQEVILRCVPISNHLYFYWYRQILGQKVEFLVSFYNNEISEKSEIFDDQFSVERPDGSNFTLKIRSTKLEDSAMYFCASSDSRSYEQYFGPGTRLTVT.

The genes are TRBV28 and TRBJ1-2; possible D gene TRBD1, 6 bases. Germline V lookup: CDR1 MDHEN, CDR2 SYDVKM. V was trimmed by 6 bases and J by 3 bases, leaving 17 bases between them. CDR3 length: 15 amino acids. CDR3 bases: TGTGCCAGCAGACTCTCCTCGGGACAACACTATGGCTACACCTTC. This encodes CASRLSSGQHYGYTF.

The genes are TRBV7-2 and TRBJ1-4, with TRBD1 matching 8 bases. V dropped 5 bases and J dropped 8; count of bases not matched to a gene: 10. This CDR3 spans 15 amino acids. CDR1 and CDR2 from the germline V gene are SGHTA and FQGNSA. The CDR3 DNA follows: TGTGCCAGCAGCCCGAGACAGGGGTTTGGGGAAAAACTGTTTTTT. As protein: CASSPRQGFGEKLFF.

The CDR3 spells CASSKRERRTGKGTGTDTQYF. CDR3 coding DNA: TGTGCCAGCAGCAAAAGGGAAAGAAGGACAGGGAAAGGAACAGGAACAGATACGCAGTATTTT. This rearrangement joins TRBV21-1 to TRBJ2-3; the table's D call, TRBD1, has no DNA check behind it. TRBV21-1 constitutes a pseudogene. The CDR3 runs to 21 residues.

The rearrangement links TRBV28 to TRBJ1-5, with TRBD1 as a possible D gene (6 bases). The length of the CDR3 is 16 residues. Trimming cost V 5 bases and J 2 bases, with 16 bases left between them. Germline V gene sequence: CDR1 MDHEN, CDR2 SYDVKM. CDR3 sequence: CASSPKYRVGNQPQHF. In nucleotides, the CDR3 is TGTGCCAGCAGTCCCAAATACAGGGTAGGCAATCAGCCCCAGCATTTT.

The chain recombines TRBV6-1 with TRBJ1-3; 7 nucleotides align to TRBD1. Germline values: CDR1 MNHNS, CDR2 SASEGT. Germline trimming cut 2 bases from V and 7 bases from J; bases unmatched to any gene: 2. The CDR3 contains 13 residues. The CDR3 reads CASSETGQNTIYF. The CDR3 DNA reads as TGTGCCAGCAGTGAAACGGGACAGAACACCATATATTTT.

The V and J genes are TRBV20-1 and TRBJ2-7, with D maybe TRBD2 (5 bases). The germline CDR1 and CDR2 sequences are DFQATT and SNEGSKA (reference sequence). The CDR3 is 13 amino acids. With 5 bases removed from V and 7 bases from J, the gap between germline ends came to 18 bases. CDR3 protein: CSAGGLLTGEQYF. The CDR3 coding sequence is TGCAGTGCTGGTGGACTTCTGACCGGTGAGCAGTACTTC.

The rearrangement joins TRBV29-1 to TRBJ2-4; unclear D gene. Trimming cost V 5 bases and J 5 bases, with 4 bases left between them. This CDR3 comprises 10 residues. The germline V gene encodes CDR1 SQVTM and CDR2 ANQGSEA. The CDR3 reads CSVLENIQYF. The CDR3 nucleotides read TGCAGCGTTCTAGAAAACATTCAGTACTTC.

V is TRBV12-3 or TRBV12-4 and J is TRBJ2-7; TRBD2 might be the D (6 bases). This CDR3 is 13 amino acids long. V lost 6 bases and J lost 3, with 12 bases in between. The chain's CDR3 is CASSSGSGYEQYF. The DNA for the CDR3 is TGTGCCAGCAGCTCCGGGAGCGGCTACGAGCAGTACTTC.

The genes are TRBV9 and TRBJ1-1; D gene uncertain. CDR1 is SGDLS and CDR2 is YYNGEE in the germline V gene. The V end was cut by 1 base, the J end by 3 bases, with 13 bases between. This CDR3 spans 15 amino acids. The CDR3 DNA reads TGTGCCAGCAGCGTATCGCCCTCGGTTCACACTGAAGCTTTCTTT. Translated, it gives CASSVSPSVHTEAFF.

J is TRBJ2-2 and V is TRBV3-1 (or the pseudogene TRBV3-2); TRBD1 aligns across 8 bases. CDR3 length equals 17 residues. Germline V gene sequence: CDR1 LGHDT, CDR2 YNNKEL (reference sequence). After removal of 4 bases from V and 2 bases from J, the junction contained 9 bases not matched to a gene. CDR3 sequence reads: CASSPTGALSNTGELFF. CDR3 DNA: TGTGCCAGCAGCCCGACAGGGGCGTTAAGTAACACCGGGGAGCTGTTTTTT.

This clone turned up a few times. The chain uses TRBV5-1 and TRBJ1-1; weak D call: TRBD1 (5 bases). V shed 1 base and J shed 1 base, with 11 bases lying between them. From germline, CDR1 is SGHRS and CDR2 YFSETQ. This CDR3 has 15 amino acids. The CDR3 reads CASSLQQASNTEAFF. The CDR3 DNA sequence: TGCGCCAGCAGCTTGCAACAGGCTTCGAACACTGAAGCTTTCTTT.

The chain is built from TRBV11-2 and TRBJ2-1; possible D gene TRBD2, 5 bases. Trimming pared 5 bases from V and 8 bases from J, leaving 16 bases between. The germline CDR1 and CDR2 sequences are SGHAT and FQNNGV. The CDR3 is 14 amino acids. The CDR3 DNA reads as TGTGCCAGCAGCCAACTACTAGTTGGCCATGAGCAGTTCTTC. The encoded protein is CASSQLLVGHEQFF.

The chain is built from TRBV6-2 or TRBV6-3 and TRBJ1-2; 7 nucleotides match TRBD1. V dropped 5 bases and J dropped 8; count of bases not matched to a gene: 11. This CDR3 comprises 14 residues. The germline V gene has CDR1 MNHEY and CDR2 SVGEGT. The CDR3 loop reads CASSRLLQGRGYTF. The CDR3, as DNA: TGTGCCAGCAGTCGGCTCCTACAGGGGCGCGGCTACACCTTC.

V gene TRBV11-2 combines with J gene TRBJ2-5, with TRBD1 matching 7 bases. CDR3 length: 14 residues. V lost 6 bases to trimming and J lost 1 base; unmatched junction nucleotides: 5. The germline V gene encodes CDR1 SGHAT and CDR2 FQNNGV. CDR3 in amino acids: CASSPGQLQETQYF. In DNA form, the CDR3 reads TGTGCCAGCAGTCCGGGACAGCTCCAAGAGACCCAGTACTTC.

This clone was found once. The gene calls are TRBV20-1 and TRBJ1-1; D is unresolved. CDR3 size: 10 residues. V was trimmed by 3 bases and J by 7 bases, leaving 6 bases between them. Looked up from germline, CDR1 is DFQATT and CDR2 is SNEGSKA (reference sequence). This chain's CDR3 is CSASHFEAFF. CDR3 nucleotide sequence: TGCAGTGCTAGTCATTTTGAAGCTTTCTTT.

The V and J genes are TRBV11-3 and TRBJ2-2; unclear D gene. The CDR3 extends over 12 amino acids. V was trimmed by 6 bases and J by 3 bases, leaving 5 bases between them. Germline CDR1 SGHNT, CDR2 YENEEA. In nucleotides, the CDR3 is TGTGCCAGCAGTCCTCACACCGGGGAGCTGTTTTTT. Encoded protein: CASSPHTGELFF.

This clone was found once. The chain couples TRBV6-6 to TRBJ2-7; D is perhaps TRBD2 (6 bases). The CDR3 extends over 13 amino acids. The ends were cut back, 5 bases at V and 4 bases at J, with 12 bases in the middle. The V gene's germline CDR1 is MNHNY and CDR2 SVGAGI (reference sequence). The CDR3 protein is CASSHTAGYEQYF. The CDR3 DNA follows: TGTGCCAGCAGTCACACGGCGGGGTACGAGCAGTACTTC.

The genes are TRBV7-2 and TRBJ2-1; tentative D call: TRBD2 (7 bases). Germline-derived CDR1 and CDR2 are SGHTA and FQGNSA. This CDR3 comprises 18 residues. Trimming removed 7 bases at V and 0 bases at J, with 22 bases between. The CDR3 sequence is CASTLAGAYLSSYNEQFF. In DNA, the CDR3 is TGTGCCAGCACCCTCGCGGGGGCATATCTAAGCTCCTACAATGAGCAGTTCTTC.

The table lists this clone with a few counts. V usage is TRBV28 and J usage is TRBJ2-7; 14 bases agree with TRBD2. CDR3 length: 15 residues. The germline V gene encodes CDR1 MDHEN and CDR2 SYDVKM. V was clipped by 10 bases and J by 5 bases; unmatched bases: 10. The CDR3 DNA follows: TGTGCCACCCTGGGACGGACTAGCGGGAGGAACGAGCAGTACTTC. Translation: CATLGRTSGRNEQYF.

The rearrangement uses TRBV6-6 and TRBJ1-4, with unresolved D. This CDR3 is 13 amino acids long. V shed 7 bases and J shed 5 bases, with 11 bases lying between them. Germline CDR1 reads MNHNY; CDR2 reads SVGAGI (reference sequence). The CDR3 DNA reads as TGTGCCAGCATAGCCGCCGGGAATGAAAAACTGTTTTTT. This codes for CASIAAGNEKLFF.

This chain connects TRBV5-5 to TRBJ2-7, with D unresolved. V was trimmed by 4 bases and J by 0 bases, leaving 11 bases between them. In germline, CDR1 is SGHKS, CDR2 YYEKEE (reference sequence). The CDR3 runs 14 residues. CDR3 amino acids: CASSPNIRSYEQYF. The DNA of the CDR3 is TGTGCCAGCAGCCCCAACATACGCTCCTACGAGCAGTACTTC.

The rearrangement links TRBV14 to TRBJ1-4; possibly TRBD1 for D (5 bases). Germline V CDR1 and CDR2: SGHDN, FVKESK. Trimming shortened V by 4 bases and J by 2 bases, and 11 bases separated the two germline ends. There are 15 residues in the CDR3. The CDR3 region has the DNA TGTGCCAGCAGCCTCATAGGGGCTACTAATGAAAAACTGTTTTTT. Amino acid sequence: CASSLIGATNEKLFF.

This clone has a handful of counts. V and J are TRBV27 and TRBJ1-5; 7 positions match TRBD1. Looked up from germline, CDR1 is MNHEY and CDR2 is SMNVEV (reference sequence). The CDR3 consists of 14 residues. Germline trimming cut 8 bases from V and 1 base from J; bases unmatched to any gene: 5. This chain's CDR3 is CASAPTGSNQPQHF. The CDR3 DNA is TGTGCCAGCGCCCCGACAGGGAGCAATCAGCCCCAGCATTTT.

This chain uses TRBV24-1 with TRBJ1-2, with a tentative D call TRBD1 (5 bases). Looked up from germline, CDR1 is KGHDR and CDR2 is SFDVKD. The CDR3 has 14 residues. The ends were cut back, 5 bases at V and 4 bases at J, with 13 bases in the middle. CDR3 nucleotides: TGTGCCACCAGTGCCAAACAGGCCCCCTATGGCTACACCTTC. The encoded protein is CATSAKQAPYGYTF.

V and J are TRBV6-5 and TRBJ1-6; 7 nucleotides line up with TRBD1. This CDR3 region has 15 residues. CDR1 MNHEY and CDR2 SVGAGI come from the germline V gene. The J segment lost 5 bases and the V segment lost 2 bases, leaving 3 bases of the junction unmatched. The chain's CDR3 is CASSYGTANNSPLHF. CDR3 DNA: TGTGCCAGCAGTTACGGGACAGCCAATAATTCACCCCTCCACTTT.